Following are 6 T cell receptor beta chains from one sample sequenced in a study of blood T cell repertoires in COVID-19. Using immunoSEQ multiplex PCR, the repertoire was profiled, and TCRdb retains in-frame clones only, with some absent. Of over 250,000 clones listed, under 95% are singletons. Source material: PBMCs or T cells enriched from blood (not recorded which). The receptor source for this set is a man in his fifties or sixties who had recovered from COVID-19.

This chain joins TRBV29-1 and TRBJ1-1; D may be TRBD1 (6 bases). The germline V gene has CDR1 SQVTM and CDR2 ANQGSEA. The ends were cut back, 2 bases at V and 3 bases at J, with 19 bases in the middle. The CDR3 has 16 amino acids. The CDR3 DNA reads TGCAGCGTTGAACCCGGTAGCGGGACACTAGACACTGAAGCTTTCTTT. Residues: CSVEPGSGTLDTEAFF. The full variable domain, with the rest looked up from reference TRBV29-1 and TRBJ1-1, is SAVISQKPSRDICQRGTSLTIQCQVDSQVTMMFWYRQQPGQSLTLIATANQGSEATYESGFVIDKFPISRPNLTFSTLTVSNMSPEDSSIYLCSVEPGSGTLDTEAFFGQGTRLTVV.

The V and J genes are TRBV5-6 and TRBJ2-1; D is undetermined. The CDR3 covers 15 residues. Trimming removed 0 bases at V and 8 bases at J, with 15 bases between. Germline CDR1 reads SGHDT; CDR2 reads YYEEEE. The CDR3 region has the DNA TGTGCCAGCAGCTTGGTGAGTTCCATCCCCTATGAGCAGTTCTTC. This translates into CASSLVSSIPYEQFF.

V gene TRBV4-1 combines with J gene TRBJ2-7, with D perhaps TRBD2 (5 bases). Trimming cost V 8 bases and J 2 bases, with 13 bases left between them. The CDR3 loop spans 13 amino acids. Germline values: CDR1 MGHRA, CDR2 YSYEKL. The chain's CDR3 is CASGLTATYEQYF. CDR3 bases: TGCGCCAGCGGACTGACGGCTACCTACGAGCAGTACTTC.

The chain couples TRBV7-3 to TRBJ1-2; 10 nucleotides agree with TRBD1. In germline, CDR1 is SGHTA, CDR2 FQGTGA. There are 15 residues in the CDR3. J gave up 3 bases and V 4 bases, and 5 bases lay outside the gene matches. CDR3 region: CASSSWDRGDYGYTF. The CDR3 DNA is TGTGCCAGCAGCTCCTGGGACAGGGGTGACTATGGCTACACCTTC.

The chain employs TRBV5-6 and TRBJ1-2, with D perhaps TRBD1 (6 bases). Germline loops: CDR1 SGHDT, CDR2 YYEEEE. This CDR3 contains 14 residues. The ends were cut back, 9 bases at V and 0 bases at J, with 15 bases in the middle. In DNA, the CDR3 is TGTGCCACTCACAGGGACGGAGCTAACTATGGCTACACCTTC. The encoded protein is CATHRDGANYGYTF.

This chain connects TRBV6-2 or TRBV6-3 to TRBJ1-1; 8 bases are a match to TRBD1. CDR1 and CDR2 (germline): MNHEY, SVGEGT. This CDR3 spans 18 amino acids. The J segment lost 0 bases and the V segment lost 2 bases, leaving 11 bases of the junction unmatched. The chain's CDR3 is CASSYDFGQGLMNTEAFF. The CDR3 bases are TGTGCCAGCAGTTACGATTTTGGACAGGGACTCATGAACACTGAAGCTTTCTTT.